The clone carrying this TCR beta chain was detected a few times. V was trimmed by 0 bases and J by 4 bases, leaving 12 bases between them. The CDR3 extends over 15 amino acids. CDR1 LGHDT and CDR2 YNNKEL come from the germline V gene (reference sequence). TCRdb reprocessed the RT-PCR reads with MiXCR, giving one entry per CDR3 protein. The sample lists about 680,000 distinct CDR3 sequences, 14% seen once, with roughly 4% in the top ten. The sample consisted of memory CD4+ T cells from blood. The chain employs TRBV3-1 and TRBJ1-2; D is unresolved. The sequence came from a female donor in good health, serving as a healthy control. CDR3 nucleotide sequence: TGTGCCAGCAGCCAAGATGCGACAAAGGCCTATGGCTACACCTTC. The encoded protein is CASSQDATKAYGYTF.